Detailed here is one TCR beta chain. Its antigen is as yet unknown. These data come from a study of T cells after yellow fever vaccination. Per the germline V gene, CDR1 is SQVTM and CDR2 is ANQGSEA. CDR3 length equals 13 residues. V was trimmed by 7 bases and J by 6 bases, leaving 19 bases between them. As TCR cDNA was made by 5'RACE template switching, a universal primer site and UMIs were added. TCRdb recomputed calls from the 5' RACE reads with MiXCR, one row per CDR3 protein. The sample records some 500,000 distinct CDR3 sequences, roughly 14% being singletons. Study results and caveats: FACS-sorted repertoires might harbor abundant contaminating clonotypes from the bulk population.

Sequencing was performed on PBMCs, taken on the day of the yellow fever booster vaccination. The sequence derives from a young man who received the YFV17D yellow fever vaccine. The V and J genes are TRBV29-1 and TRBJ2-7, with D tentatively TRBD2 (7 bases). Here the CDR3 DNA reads TGCAGCGCTGTGGAGGGAGGGGGGGCCGAGCAGTACTTC. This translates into CSAVEGGGAEQYF.